These 30 T cell receptor beta chains originate from one sample sequenced in a study of T cells in tuberculosis (dated by TCRdb to the late 2010s). Libraries were made using the immunoSEQ multiplex PCR assay. The immuneACCESS repertoire file appears here via TCRdb, limited to in-frame rearrangements. These files lack a portion of the clones; in checked studies, under half of the deficit traces to unresolved V genes, and the cause of the others is not known. Recorded for this sample are about 37,000 clones; 90% to 95% of them occurred a single time. Together, the top ten hold about 12% of the sample. The sequenced sample was PBMCs. These receptors all come from a donor aged 10 to 29 with latent tuberculosis or without tuberculosis infection. Some clones in this sample may be carry-over from other donors' samples.

In this sample, this clone turned up once. This CDR3 reads CASSFTWGVTGELFF. The CDR3 nucleotides read TGTGCCAGCAGCTTCACATGGGGAGTGACCGGGGAGCTGTTTTTT. This chain connects TRBV7-2 to TRBJ2-2; tentative D call: TRBD2 (5 bases). V was trimmed by 3 bases and J by 5 bases, leaving 13 bases between them. Germline V gives CDR1 SGHTA, CDR2 FQGNSA. This CDR3 is built from 15 residues.

The chain carries TRBV5-6 and TRBJ2-6; 8 nucleotides match TRBD1. In germline, CDR1 is SGHDT, CDR2 YYEEEE. The CDR3 consists of 18 residues. J was trimmed by 3 bases and V by 0 bases; bases with no gene match: 8. The CDR3 here is CASSLAAGGGLGANVLTF. The DNA of the CDR3 is TGTGCCAGCAGCTTGGCCGCAGGGGGCGGACTTGGGGCCAACGTCCTGACTTTC.

The V gene is TRBV15, the J gene TRBJ2-3; 8 bases match TRBD1. Germline V gives CDR1 LNHNV, CDR2 YYDKDF (reference sequence). Unmatched junction bases numbered 9, after V lost 5 bases and J lost 2 bases. There are 16 residues in the CDR3. The DNA of the CDR3 is TGTGCCACCAGCGCAGGACAGGGAAAGATCACAGATACGCAGTATTTT. It encodes CATSAGQGKITDTQYF.

The rearrangement links TRBV29-1 to TRBJ1-1, with a weak D call TRBD1 (6 bases). The germline V gene encodes CDR1 SQVTM and CDR2 ANQGSEA. The V gene lost 4 bases and the J gene lost 8 bases, with 20 bases spanning the gap. The CDR3 sequence is 14 residues long. The DNA for the CDR3 is TGCAGCGTTGTAGTCCCGGGACAAATAACCGAAGCTTTCTTT. It codes for CSVVVPGQITEAFF.

This clone was seen once. The chain uses TRBV6-5 and TRBJ2-2; 7 bases line up with TRBD2. Germline loops: CDR1 MNHEY, CDR2 SVGAGI. The trim removed 8 bases at V and 6 bases at J, leaving 9 bases unmatched. This CDR3 is 14 amino acids long. In nucleotides, the CDR3 is TGTGCCAGCGGTTCTAGCGGAAGGGCCGGGGAGCTGTTTTTT. Its protein is CASGSSGRAGELFF.

The chain carries TRBV5-6 and TRBJ1-2; perhaps TRBD1 as D (6 bases). The length of the CDR3 is 15 residues. Germline loops: CDR1 SGHDT, CDR2 YYEEEE. Deletions cut 1 base from V and 4 bases from J, with 14 bases between. The CDR3 DNA reads as TGTGCCAGCAGCTTGCGGGGGGGACACACCTATGGCTACACCTTC. It specifies CASSLRGGHTYGYTF.

This chain connects TRBV7-8 to TRBJ2-7; 8 positions agree with TRBD1. The V gene's germline CDR1 is SGHVS and CDR2 FQNEAQ. V shed 5 bases, J shed 1 base, and the junction held 4 bases outside the gene matches. This CDR3 spans 14 amino acids. The CDR3 bases are TGTGCCAGCAGCAAACGGACAGGGTCCTACGAGCAGTACTTC. It yields the protein CASSKRTGSYEQYF.

The chain couples TRBV19 to TRBJ1-2; possible D gene TRBD1, 6 bases. The V gene's germline CDR1 is LNHDA and CDR2 SQIVND (reference sequence). V was shortened by 8 bases and J by 5 bases, with 18 bases between the two germline ends. The CDR3 runs to 14 residues. The CDR3 nucleotides are TGTGCCAGTCGCAACACAGGGCACGGGTATGGCTACACCTTC. It translates to CASRNTGHGYGYTF.

The CDR3 here is CASSLRDYSPLHF. The CDR3 DNA sequence: TGTGCCAGCAGCCTCCGGGATTATTCACCCCTCCACTTT. The chain carries TRBV7-2 and TRBJ1-6, with D uncertain. This CDR3 is 13 amino acids long. Trimming left V 5 bases short and J 8 bases short, with 10 bases between. Germline V CDR1 and CDR2: SGHTA, FQGNSA.

This chain uses TRBV4-3 with TRBJ2-1; TRBD2 is a possible D gene (6 bases). V gave up 3 bases and J gave up 2 bases, with 14 bases separating them. Germline CDR1 reads LGHNA; CDR2 reads YSLEER. There are 16 residues in the CDR3. CDR3 sequence: CASSHRQEGPYNEQFF. The CDR3 coding sequence is TGCGCCAGCAGCCACCGTCAGGAGGGCCCCTACAATGAGCAGTTCTTC.

V and J are TRBV16 and TRBJ1-2; D gene ambiguous. CDR3 length: 15 amino acids. Germline CDR1 and CDR2: KGHSY and FQNENV. The V and J ends lost 0 bases and 10 bases respectively, with 18 bases between them. For the CDR3, the DNA is TGTGCCAGCAGCCAATCGATAGAGGACTTCTACGACTACACCTTC. This translates into CASSQSIEDFYDYTF.

V usage is TRBV13 and J usage is TRBJ2-7; weak D call: TRBD1 (6 bases). Per the germline V gene, CDR1 is PRHDT and CDR2 is FYEKMQ (reference sequence). V lost 3 bases and J 4 bases, leaving 13 bases between the germline ends. This CDR3 has 14 residues. In DNA form, the CDR3 reads TGTGCCAGCAGCTTCAGGGGCCCCTGGTACGAGCAGTACTTC. Amino acids: CASSFRGPWYEQYF.

This sequence joins TRBV7-2 and TRBJ2-3; no firm D call. The V and J ends lost 6 bases and 2 bases respectively, with 15 bases between them. Germline-derived CDR1 and CDR2 are SGHTA and FQGNSA. CDR3 length: 15 residues. This CDR3 reads CASSSFSRVTDTQYF. The CDR3 nucleotides read TGTGCCAGCAGTTCCTTTTCTCGGGTCACAGATACGCAGTATTTT.

The chain employs TRBV7-9 and TRBJ1-1; D remains unclear. CDR1 is SEHNR, CDR2 FQNEAQ, per germline (reference sequence). Between the trimmed V and J ends, which lost 1 base and 5 bases, there was a span of 11 bases. The CDR3 has 14 amino acids. The DNA for the CDR3 is TGTGCCAGCAGCTTAGGGGTAGGAGGGACTGAAGCTTTCTTT. It specifies CASSLGVGGTEAFF.

The V gene is TRBV19, the J gene TRBJ1-2, with D hard to call. Germline V gene data show CDR1 as LNHDA and CDR2 as SQIVND (reference sequence). This CDR3 comprises 13 residues. Trimming shortened V by 4 bases and J by 2 bases, and 8 bases separated the two germline ends. The CDR3 region has the DNA TGTGCCAGTAGTACCGTCGTAAACTATGGCTACACCTTC. The encoded protein is CASSTVVNYGYTF.

The count of this clone is one. This chain connects TRBV7-9 to TRBJ2-1, with 9 bases lining up with TRBD2. Trimming removed 8 bases from V and 6 bases from J; junction bases left unmatched: 2. The CDR3 covers 12 residues. The germline gives CDR1 SEHNR, CDR2 FQNEAQ (reference sequence). CDR3 region: CASLAGSNEQFF. As DNA, the CDR3 is TGTGCCAGCCTAGCGGGGTCCAATGAGCAGTTCTTC. The variable domain in full, with the rest retrieved from reference TRBV7-9 and TRBJ2-1, is DTGVSQNPRHKITKRGQNVTFRCDPISEHNRLYWYRQTLGQGPEFLTYFQNEAQLEKSRLLSDRFSAERPKGSFSTLEIQRTEQGDSAMYLCASLAGSNEQFFGPGTRLTVL.

The chain carries TRBV6-5 and TRBJ1-4, with a tentative D call TRBD1 (5 bases). Germline CDR1 is MNHEY and CDR2 is SVGAGI. V was trimmed by 0 bases and J by 8 bases, leaving 13 bases between them. The CDR3 covers 15 residues. The CDR3 nucleotides read TGTGCCAGCAGTTACTCCCCAGGAAGGGGCGAAAAACTGTTTTTT. The encoded protein is CASSYSPGRGEKLFF.

The chain couples TRBV10-3 to TRBJ1-5; 7 bases match TRBD1. Germline values: CDR1 ENHRY, CDR2 SYGVKD. The length of the CDR3 is 15 residues. The junction had 10 bases not matched to a gene; V was cut back by 3 bases and J by 8 bases. The CDR3 here is CAISETGDLLEPQHF. As DNA, the CDR3 is TGTGCCATCAGTGAAACAGGGGACCTCTTGGAGCCCCAGCATTTT.

This clone showed up just a few times. The chain has TRBV4-1 and TRBJ1-6; TRBD1 matches 10 bases. Germline trimming cut 6 bases from V and 6 bases from J; bases unmatched to any gene: 5. This CDR3 contains 15 residues. The germline V gene has CDR1 MGHRA and CDR2 YSYEKL. CDR3 amino acids: CASRGQGLTNSPLHF. The DNA of the CDR3 is TGCGCCAGCAGGGGACAGGGGTTGACTAATTCACCCCTCCACTTT.

The chain couples TRBV29-1 to TRBJ2-7; 9 bases map to TRBD1. The CDR3 totals 13 residues. CDR1 and CDR2 from the germline V gene are SQVTM and ANQGSEA. Trimming removed 1 base from V and 6 bases from J; junction bases left unmatched: 4. The CDR3 bases are TGCAGCGTTGAAGTTAGGACAGGGGTCGAGCAGTACTTC. This translates into CSVEVRTGVEQYF.

V and J are TRBV5-6 and TRBJ2-1; 12 bases line up with TRBD2. Germline V gene sequence: CDR1 SGHDT, CDR2 YYEEEE. V was pared by 2 bases and J by 3 bases, with 6 bases of the junction left unmatched. CDR3 length equals 17 residues. Here the CDR3 DNA reads TGTGCCAGCAGCTTCCCCGGACTAGCGGGGATCTACAATGAGCAGTTCTTC. As protein: CASSFPGLAGIYNEQFF. The full variable domain, rest sourced from reference TRBV5-6 and TRBJ2-1, is DAGVTQSPTHLIKTRGQQVTLRCSPKSGHDTVSWYQQALGQGPQFIFQYYEEEERQRGNFPDRFSGHQFPNYSSELNVNALLLGDSALYLCASSFPGLAGIYNEQFFGPGTRLTVL.

J is TRBJ1-1 and V is TRBV2; D ambiguous. Trimming left V 6 bases short and J 3 bases short, with 11 bases between. The CDR3 totals 13 residues. Per germline, CDR1 SNHLY and CDR2 FYNNEI. The chain's CDR3 is CASSKERDTEAFF. The CDR3 region has the DNA TGTGCCAGCAGCAAAGAGAGGGACACTGAAGCTTTCTTT.

The CDR3 nucleotides read TGTGCCAGTACCTTAACAGGGGGCTTGAACACCATATATTTT. Protein sequence: CASTLTGGLNTIYF. The genes are TRBV19 and TRBJ1-3; 9 bases agree with TRBD1. CDR1 LNHDA and CDR2 SQIVND come from the germline V gene (reference sequence). This CDR3 has 14 amino acids. With V trimmed by 7 bases and J by 7 bases, 8 bases remained unmatched.

This chain uses TRBV5-6 with TRBJ1-3; TRBD1 is a possible D gene (5 bases). Germline V gene lookup returns CDR1 SGHDT and CDR2 YYEEEE. The CDR3 has 16 residues. The V gene lost 0 bases and the J gene lost 1 base, with 11 bases spanning the gap. This CDR3 is CASSLAGLSSGNTIYF. For the CDR3, the DNA is TGTGCCAGCAGCTTGGCGGGACTCTCATCTGGAAACACCATATATTTT.

The V and J genes are TRBV5-6 and TRBJ1-2; possible D gene TRBD1, 6 bases. Germline CDR1 and CDR2: SGHDT and YYEEEE. V was pared by 2 bases and J by 3 bases, with 14 bases between. The CDR3 loop spans 15 amino acids. The DNA of the CDR3 is TGTGCCAGCAGCTTAGAAGGTACAGGGCACTATGGCTACACCTTC. This sequence encodes CASSLEGTGHYGYTF.

This chain connects TRBV7-2 to TRBJ1-1; the match to TRBD1 covers 7 bases. From germline, CDR1 is SGHTA and CDR2 FQGNSA. The V segment lost 5 bases and the J segment 1 base; nucleotides outside the gene matches: 4. CDR3 length: 14 residues. This CDR3 reads CASSPRTGNTEAFF. The DNA of the CDR3 is TGTGCCAGCAGCCCAAGGACAGGGAACACTGAAGCTTTCTTT. The variable domain in full, completed from reference TRBV7-2 and TRBJ1-1, reads GAGVSQSPSNKVTEKGKDVELRCDPISGHTALYWYRQSLGQGLEFLIYFQGNSAPDKSGLPSDRFSAERTGGSVSTLTIQRTQQEDSAVYLCASSPRTGNTEAFFGQGTRLTVV.

The chain employs TRBV7-8 and TRBJ1-5, with D tentatively TRBD1 (5 bases). This CDR3 is built from 15 residues. Germline CDR1 SGHVS, CDR2 FQNEAQ. V lost 1 base and J 6 bases, leaving 13 bases between the germline ends. This CDR3 reads CASSLGGAGGQPQHF. The CDR3 DNA reads as TGTGCCAGCAGCTTAGGGGGAGCGGGGGGTCAGCCCCAGCATTTT.

This chain connects TRBV6-5 to TRBJ1-5; 8 bases fit TRBD1. Germline CDR1 and CDR2: MNHEY and SVGAGI. This CDR3 spans 15 amino acids. With 4 bases clipped from V and 4 bases from J, the junction kept 6 bases outside the gene matches. For the CDR3, the DNA is TGTGCCAGCAGTTTCTACAGGGGGGGAAATCAGCCCCAGCATTTT. It translates to CASSFYRGGNQPQHF.

The gene calls are TRBV7-8 and TRBJ1-5; 7 bases line up with TRBD1. This CDR3 contains 14 residues. V dropped 1 base and J dropped 7; count of bases not matched to a gene: 4. Germline lookup yields CDR1 SGHVS and CDR2 FQNEAQ. The CDR3 DNA sequence: TGTGCCAGCAGCTTAGAAGGGGGCAGACAGCCCCAGCATTTT. Protein product: CASSLEGGRQPQHF.

The chain recombines TRBV19 with TRBJ1-2; maybe TRBD1 (5 bases). Germline loops: CDR1 LNHDA, CDR2 SQIVND (reference sequence). The CDR3 is 13 amino acids. Trimming removed 1 base at V and 5 bases at J, with 8 bases between. As DNA, the CDR3 is TGTGCCAGTAGTATAGCCAGGGCGTATGGCTACACCTTC. It specifies CASSIARAYGYTF.